A single sample is the source of the 31 T cell receptor beta chains below, sequenced in a study of T cells after yellow fever vaccination. TCRdb re-analysed the 5' RACE reads in MiXCR, keeping a single row per CDR3 protein. The sample consists of 450,000 to 650,000 distinct CDR3 sequences, 21% of them appearing once. This specimen was PBMCs, taken about 21 days after the first yellow fever vaccination. The receptors derive from a man aged 18 to 29 who received the YFV17D yellow fever vaccine.

The V and J genes are TRBV7-6 and TRBJ1-4; 7 bases agree with TRBD1. This CDR3 spans 16 amino acids. Germline V lookup: CDR1 SGHVS, CDR2 FNYEAQ. V shed 5 bases, J shed 5 bases, and the junction held 11 bases outside the gene matches. CDR3 region: CASSLNDRVGNEKLFF. The CDR3 bases are TGTGCCAGCAGCCTAAACGACAGGGTGGGGAATGAAAAACTGTTTTTT.

This clonotype was picked up a small number of times. The rearrangement links TRBV6-1 to TRBJ2-7, with TRBD1 matching 7 bases. Germline CDR1 reads MNHNS; CDR2 reads SASEGT. Trimming took 6 bases from V and 4 from J; bases not matched to a gene: 12. The CDR3 is made up of 15 amino acids. In nucleotides, the CDR3 is TGTGCCAGCAGACTGAGATGGACAGGAGTTTACGAGCAGTACGTC. Its translation is CASRLRWTGVYEQYV.

The table lists this clonotype with many counts. This rearrangement joins TRBV11-2 to TRBJ2-3, with D possibly called TRBD1 or TRBD2 (7 bases each). Deletions cut 5 bases from V and 0 bases from J, with 12 bases between. Germline V CDR1 and CDR2: SGHAT, FQNNGV. The CDR3 has 15 residues. The CDR3 nucleotides read TGTGCCAGCAGCCCAGGGGGGGGTAGCACAGATACGCAGTATTTT. It codes for CASSPGGGSTDTQYF.

This clonotype has just a few counts. V gene TRBV5-5 combines with J gene TRBJ1-2, with D unclear. V was shortened by 1 base and J by 3 bases, with 10 bases between the two germline ends. This CDR3 has 14 residues. Germline CDR1 SGHKS, CDR2 YYEKEE (reference sequence). DNA for the CDR3: TGTGCCAGCAGCTTGTTAAGGTTCGACTATGGCTACACCTTC. It is translated as CASSLLRFDYGYTF.

The sample holds a few counts of this clonotype. V gene TRBV14 combines with J gene TRBJ2-7; D possibly matches TRBD1 or TRBD2 (5 bases each). The CDR3 has 14 amino acids. The germline V and J ends were trimmed by 1 base and 6 bases, with 13 bases remaining between them. Germline V lookup: CDR1 SGHDN, CDR2 FVKESK. The CDR3 here is CASSQGLGVGEQYF. The CDR3 DNA reads as TGTGCCAGCAGCCAAGGTCTGGGGGTAGGCGAGCAGTACTTC.

The chain is built from TRBV12-3 or TRBV12-4 and TRBJ1-3; D uncertain. Trimming shortened V by 6 bases and J by 2 bases, and 14 bases separated the two germline ends. CDR3 length: 15 amino acids. The CDR3: CASRLDILPGNTIYF. The CDR3 region has the DNA TGTGCCAGCAGACTTGACATTCTCCCTGGAAACACCATATATTTT.

This clonotype was seen more than once but under ten times. The gene calls are TRBV18 and TRBJ2-7; tentative D call: TRBD1 (6 bases). Trimming left V 5 bases short and J 4 bases short, with 9 bases between. The CDR3 runs to 12 residues. The V gene's germline CDR1 is KGHSH and CDR2 LQKENI. The CDR3 region has the DNA TGTGCCAGCTCAAAGGACAGTTACGAGCAGTACGTC. As protein: CASSKDSYEQYV.

There are many counts of this clonotype. The gene calls are TRBV12-3 or TRBV12-4 and TRBJ2-2, with D perhaps TRBD2 (6 bases). V shed 3 bases and J shed 3 bases, with 20 bases lying between them. The CDR3 sequence is 18 residues long. This chain's CDR3 is CASSFFGMGGLDTGELFF. CDR3 coding DNA: TGTGCCAGCAGTTTCTTCGGTATGGGGGGTCTCGACACCGGGGAGCTGTTTTTT.

The genes are TRBV3-1 and TRBJ2-3; 12 nucleotides match TRBD2. This CDR3 is built from 17 residues. CDR1 and CDR2 from the germline V gene are LGHDT and YNNKEL (reference sequence). Losses at the gene ends were 0 bases for V and 4 bases for J; bases not matched to a gene: 5. CDR3 amino acids: CASSQDVTSGGADTQYF. CDR3 in DNA: TGTGCCAGCAGCCAAGATGTGACTAGCGGGGGCGCAGATACGCAGTATTTT.

This clonotype has at least ten counts. The J gene is TRBJ2-3, the V gene TRBV6-2 or TRBV6-3; maybe TRBD2 (6 bases). Germline assignment: CDR1 MNHEY and CDR2 SVGEGT. The CDR3 spans 13 residues. The germline V and J ends were trimmed by 6 bases and 3 bases, with 10 bases remaining between them. The DNA of the CDR3 is TGTGCCAGCAGCCGCGCGGGGACAGATACGCAGTATTTT. It is translated as CASSRAGTDTQYF.

A word on this clonotype: At one end, the junction sequence differs from germline, possibly due to a read error. The V call is TRBV2, the J call TRBJ1-1, with 7 positions matching TRBD1. The CDR3 extends over 13 amino acids. Germline V gene data show CDR1 as SNHLY and CDR2 as FYNNEI. CDR3 amino acids: CASSRQGSTKAFF. In DNA, the CDR3 is TGTGCCAGCAGTCGACAGGGAAGCACTAAAGCTTTCTTT.

The rearrangement joins TRBV15 to TRBJ2-7, with 10 bases lining up with TRBD1. The CDR3 has 15 amino acids. Germline trimming cut 1 base from V and 5 bases from J; bases unmatched to any gene: 5. Germline V gives CDR1 LNHNV, CDR2 YYDKDF (reference sequence). For the CDR3, the DNA is TGTGCCACCAGCAGAGGGACAGGGGGTTTGAACGAGCAGTACGTC. This encodes CATSRGTGGLNEQYV.

This clonotype has only a few counts. The V call is TRBV29-1, the J call TRBJ1-1; D gene ambiguous. From germline, CDR1 is SQVTM and CDR2 ANQGSEA. The CDR3 runs 14 residues. Trimming cost V 4 bases and J 4 bases, with 16 bases left between them. The CDR3 is CSVVLLVELTEAFF. The CDR3 nucleotides read TGCAGCGTTGTATTATTGGTGGAGCTCACTGAAGCTTTCTTT.

The table lists this clonotype with a few counts. The chain links TRBV29-1 to TRBJ1-1; D unresolved. The ends were cut back, 0 bases at V and 11 bases at J, with 7 bases in the middle. The CDR3 contains 10 residues. Germline V gene lookup returns CDR1 SQVTM and CDR2 ANQGSEA. The CDR3 is CSVEDTHAFF. Here the CDR3 DNA reads TGCAGCGTTGAAGATACGCACGCTTTCTTT.

V gene TRBV7-3 combines with J gene TRBJ2-1; weak D call: TRBD1 (7 bases). Trimming cost V 5 bases and J 3 bases, with 14 bases left between them. CDR1 is SGHTA, CDR2 FQGTGA, per germline. The CDR3 totals 15 residues. This CDR3 is CASSPRGTDYNEQFF. The CDR3, as DNA: TGTGCCAGCAGCCCCCGGGGGACAGACTACAATGAGCAGTTCTTC. Filled out from reference TRBV7-3 and TRBJ2-1, the complete variable domain reads GAGVSQTPSNKVTEKGKYVELRCDPISGHTALYWYRQSLGQGPEFLIYFQGTGAADDSGLPNDRFFAVRPEGSVSTLKIQRTERGDSAVYLCASSPRGTDYNEQFFGPGTRLTVL.

This clonotype appeared a few times. The chain links TRBV5-6 to TRBJ2-5, with 7 nucleotides matching TRBD2. The V gene end was trimmed by 4 bases and the J gene end by 4 bases; junction bases not matched to a gene: 16. CDR1 is SGHDT and CDR2 is YYEEEE in the germline V gene. This CDR3 contains 17 residues. CDR3 protein: CASSRNLAAGLRETQYF. For the CDR3, the DNA is TGTGCCAGCAGCCGAAATTTGGCAGCGGGGCTTCGAGAGACCCAGTACTTC.

This chain connects TRBV5-1 to TRBJ2-3; D is perhaps TRBD1 (7 bases). With 4 bases removed from V and 6 bases from J, the gap between germline ends came to 18 bases. The length of the CDR3 is 15 residues. Germline CDR1 and CDR2: SGHRS and YFSETQ. CDR3 in DNA: TGCGCCAGCAGCCTCCTTCAGGGGGGCAGCGATACGCAGTATTTT. Its protein product is CASSLLQGGSDTQYF.

V usage is TRBV4-1 and J usage is TRBJ2-5, with 10 bases aligning to TRBD1. The CDR3 runs 17 residues. J lost 6 bases, V lost 5 bases, and 15 bases had no gene match. The V gene's germline CDR1 is MGHRA and CDR2 YSYEKL. The CDR3 region is CASSLRADRGNVKTQYF. The CDR3 coding sequence is TGCGCCAGCAGCTTACGAGCGGACAGGGGGAACGTAAAGACCCAGTACTTC.

The J gene is TRBJ2-1, the V gene TRBV4-3; D possibly matches TRBD1 or TRBD2 (6 bases each). The length of the CDR3 is 19 residues. The V end lost 0 bases, the J end lost 0 bases, and 18 bases lay between the germline ends. CDR1 and CDR2 from the germline V gene are LGHNA and YSLEER. The CDR3 sequence is CASSQDLTGAPSSYNEQFF. The CDR3 DNA sequence: TGCGCCAGCAGCCAAGATTTAACGGGGGCCCCTAGCTCCTACAATGAGCAGTTCTTC.

The chain employs TRBV7-2 and TRBJ2-1; D gene ambiguous. The germline V gene encodes CDR1 SGHTA and CDR2 FQGNSA. CDR3 size: 13 residues. Trimming took off 0 bases at V and 10 bases at J, with 10 bases between the two ends. CDR3 DNA sequence: TGTGCCAGCAGCTTAGCTCGAGTGGGCGAGCAGTTCTTC. Residues: CASSLARVGEQFF.

This clonotype was detected only a few times. J is TRBJ2-7 and V is TRBV18; TRBD2 is a possible D gene (6 bases). The V gene's germline CDR1 is KGHSH and CDR2 LQKENI. Between the trimmed V and J ends, which lost 5 bases and 5 bases, there was a span of 13 bases. This CDR3 comprises 13 residues. DNA of the CDR3: TGTGCCAGCTCATACTCCGGAGGGAACGAGCAGTACTTC. Protein: CASSYSGGNEQYF.

The chain recombines TRBV18 with TRBJ1-4; D gene unclear. The CDR3 contains 14 residues. Germline CDR1 and CDR2: KGHSH and LQKENI. Trimming took 5 bases from V and 0 from J, leaving 7 bases between them. The CDR3, as DNA: TGTGCCAGCTCATATACTGCAACTAATGAAAAACTGTTTTTT. The encoded protein is CASSYTATNEKLFF.

The table lists this clonotype with a few counts. The V and J genes are TRBV12-3 or TRBV12-4 and TRBJ2-5; D is unresolved. With 3 bases removed from V and 1 base from J, the gap between germline ends came to 6 bases. This CDR3 contains 13 residues. The CDR3 loop reads CASSFLGQETQYF. The DNA for the CDR3 is TGTGCCAGCAGTTTCCTGGGCCAAGAGACCCAGTACTTC.

The rearrangement uses TRBV28 and TRBJ2-3, with D possibly being TRBD2 (6 bases). Germline V CDR1 and CDR2: MDHEN, SYDVKM. This CDR3 spans 16 amino acids. Trimming pared 5 bases from V and 5 bases from J, leaving 20 bases between. CDR3 loop: CASSRPRGQRGDTQYF. CDR3 coding DNA: TGTGCCAGCAGTCGCCCGCGGGGCCAGAGAGGAGATACGCAGTATTTT.

This clonotype was counted between two and nine times. V and J are TRBV29-1 and TRBJ2-1, with 8 bases that match TRBD2. The CDR3 spans 13 residues. Per the germline V gene, CDR1 is SQVTM and CDR2 is ANQGSEA. The V and J ends lost 5 bases and 5 bases, in that order; junction bases with no gene match: 5. The CDR3 here is CSVPRGGHNEQFF. CDR3 nucleotides: TGCAGCGTTCCCCGGGGGGGACACAATGAGCAGTTCTTC.

This clonotype was seen many times. This chain uses TRBV5-1 with TRBJ1-5, with D maybe TRBD1 (5 bases). V gave up 0 bases and J gave up 9 bases, with 10 bases separating them. The germline CDR1 and CDR2 sequences are SGHRS and YFSETQ. The CDR3 is made up of 13 amino acids. The CDR3 region is CASSLEGQGPQHF. The CDR3 nucleotides read TGCGCCAGCAGCTTGGAAGGGCAGGGGCCCCAGCATTTT. Full variable domain (rest looked up from reference TRBV5-1 and TRBJ1-5): KAGVTQTPRYLIKTRGQQVTLSCSPISGHRSVSWYQQTPGQGLQFLFEYFSETQRNKGNFPGRFSGRQFSNSRSEMNVSTLELGDSALYLCASSLEGQGPQHFGDGTRLSIL.

The J gene is TRBJ2-1, the V gene TRBV6-5, with D possibly being TRBD1 (6 bases). V lost 2 bases and J 7 bases, leaving 18 bases between the germline ends. CDR1 and CDR2 (germline): MNHEY, SVGAGI. The CDR3 runs 16 residues. CDR3 coding DNA: TGTGCCAGCAGTTACCTTGGGGCAGGGGTAAGAAATGAGCAGTTCTTC. This codes for CASSYLGAGVRNEQFF.

This clonotype was picked up a small number of times. This chain links TRBV9 with TRBJ1-1; perhaps TRBD1 as D (5 bases). With 3 bases removed from V and 1 base from J, the gap between germline ends came to 10 bases. CDR3 length: 14 amino acids. Germline V gene lookup returns CDR1 SGDLS and CDR2 YYNGEE. CDR3 loop: CASSGPTANTEAFF. The CDR3 region has the DNA TGTGCCAGCAGCGGACCGACAGCGAACACTGAAGCTTTCTTT.

This clonotype was seen ten or more times. The gene calls are TRBV12-3 or TRBV12-4 and TRBJ2-3, with TRBD2 matching over 8 bases. The CDR3 loop spans 14 amino acids. V gave up 4 bases and J gave up 1 base; unmatched junction bases: 1. The CDR3 reads CASSSGGGTDTQYF. As DNA, the CDR3 is TGTGCCAGCAGTTCCGGGGGGGGCACAGATACGCAGTATTTT.

This clonotype was observed a handful of times. V is TRBV6-5 and J is TRBJ2-7, with D unresolved. Germline assignment: CDR1 MNHEY and CDR2 SVGAGI. Trimming removed 10 bases at V and 1 base at J, with 11 bases between. The CDR3 has 12 amino acids. The chain's CDR3 is CATADGSYEQYF. CDR3 bases: TGTGCCACCGCGGACGGTTCCTACGAGCAGTACTTC.

The chain is built from TRBV7-2 and TRBJ1-1, with D maybe TRBD1 (6 bases). The V and J ends lost 3 bases and 0 bases respectively, with 14 bases between them. Germline V gene data show CDR1 as SGHTA and CDR2 as FQGNSA. The CDR3 runs 16 residues. CDR3 bases: TGTGCCAGCAGCTTGGGCCCAACAGGGTTGAACACTGAAGCTTTCTTT. Its translation: CASSLGPTGLNTEAFF.